This T cell receptor (beta chain) was identified in a study of cytomegalovirus exposure and HLA in healthy donors. Assay used: immunoSEQ multiplex PCR; TCRdb lists only in-frame clones, some missing. This sample yields about 98,000 clones, of which 87% are seen a single time; roughly 3.9% belongs to the top ten. Trimming cost V 5 bases and J 0 bases; bases outside gene matches: 7. Germline values: CDR1 KGHSH, CDR2 LQKENI. CDR3 size: 15 residues. With respect to this clone: Its matching antigen is unknown.

Points from the study as a whole: Confirmation in vitro established that three CMV-associated chains were specific for CMV antigens. High sensitivity and specificity were reportedly achieved when the classifier diagnosed cytomegalovirus status. Overall, approximately 150 TCR beta chains were annotated as cytomegalovirus-associated.

This TCR was sampled from a woman aged 25 to 45 in good health and CMV-seronegative. Material for sequencing was PBMCs. The rearrangement uses TRBV18 and TRBJ2-7; 7 nucleotides align to TRBD1. In DNA form, the CDR3 reads TGTGCCAGCTCATCGAGGACAGGTAGCTCCTACGAGCAGTACTTC. Its protein is CASSSRTGSSYEQYF.